The clone carrying this TCR beta chain was seen only once. Its antigen is as yet unknown. Sequencing was performed with immunoSEQ multiplex PCR; in TCRdb, only in-frame clones are kept and a portion is missing. The data show 27,000 or so clones, around nine tenths seen once. The data belong to a study of T cells in narcolepsy. Findings and caveats of the study: Same-patient CSF and blood CD4+ T cell clonotypes included HCRT-specific and TRIB2-specific autoreactive ones. Healthy controls reportedly lacked the autoreactive clonotypes serially found in patients' blood.

V dropped 10 bases and J dropped 2 bases, with 9 bases sitting between them. Germline V CDR1 and CDR2: MNHEY, SMNVEV (reference sequence). The CDR3 has 12 amino acids. The sequence derives from a human donor with narcolepsy. Sequenced material: CD45RA- memory CD4+ T cells from PBMCs. This chain connects TRBV27 to TRBJ1-5; perhaps TRBD1 as D (6 bases). The DNA of the CDR3 is TGTGCCACCCGACAGGGCAATCAGCCCCAGCATTTT. Amino acids: CATRQGNQPQHF.